These 3 T cell receptor beta chains were all obtained from the same sample, sequenced in a study of cytomegalovirus exposure and HLA in healthy donors. 60 Vbeta and 13 Jbeta primers were used in PCR. The repertoire was sequenced with immunoSEQ multiplex PCR; TCRdb's copy has only in-frame clones and lacks some. The sample includes some 110,000 clones, around 75% of them seen just once. Input material: PBMCs. These receptor sequences come from a middle-aged man in good health and CMV-seronegative.

This clone was seen a few times. The chain employs TRBV5-8 and TRBJ1-2, with 11 bases identical to TRBD1. Trimming at V came to 4 bases and at J to 5 bases, leaving 13 bases not matched to a gene. This CDR3 is built from 17 residues. CDR1 is SGHTS, CDR2 YDEGEE, per germline. This chain's CDR3 is CASSLRTGGSGAYGYTF. DNA for the CDR3: TGTGCCAGCAGCCTGCGGACAGGGGGCTCAGGGGCGTATGGCTACACCTTC.

This clone was found once. This chain links TRBV7-9 with TRBJ2-3, with 8 bases that match TRBD1. The V segment lost 5 bases and the J segment 2 bases; nucleotides outside the gene matches: 9. The CDR3 consists of 16 residues. Per germline, CDR1 SEHNR and CDR2 FQNEAQ (reference sequence). The CDR3 bases are TGTGCCAGCAGCAGGGGGACAGGTTTAATCACAGATACGCAGTATTTT. Translation gives CASSRGTGLITDTQYF.

This chain joins TRBV4-1 and TRBJ2-5; maybe TRBD1 (6 bases). The closer fit of TRBJ2-7 to the DNA end suggests the J call may be wrong. Germline-derived CDR1 and CDR2 are MGHRA and YSYEKL. The CDR3 runs 14 residues. In nucleotides, the CDR3 is TGCGCCAGCAGCCAAGGCAGGGGTTCCTACGAGCAGTACTTC. Its protein is CASSQGRGSYEQYF.